This record covers a single TCR beta chain. This clone was counted a single time. Its antigen remains unidentified. Qualities for individual bases were not recorded, and no much larger clone is one base off. The data were obtained in a study of Ad26.COV2.S vaccination and SARS-CoV-2 variants (dated by TCRdb to the early 2020s). With regard to the full study: Vaccine-arm donors came from COV1001, a multicentre, randomized, double-blind, placebo-controlled phase I-IIa trial of Ad26.COV2.S in healthy adults. Ad26.COV2.S was given intramuscularly at 5x10^10 or 1x10^11 viral particles, as a single shot or as two shots 56 days apart. TCRbeta repertoire sequencing was used to assess the specificity and breadth of SARS-CoV-2-reactive T cell receptors after Ad26.COV2.S vaccination. The TCR-sequenced set comprised about 32 samples: some 19 Ad26.COV2.S vaccine recipients, 5 placebo recipients and 8 SARS-CoV-2 convalescent individuals. Trial participants were randomized into five groups of five: low-dose or high-dose Ad26.COV2.S given once or twice, or placebo on both occasions. Blinding of investigators to trial group allocation was maintained during experiments and outcome assessment.

The immunoSEQ Assay was the method used to sequence TCRbeta CDR3 regions. After extraction, genomic DNA underwent amplification by bias-controlled multiplex PCR, followed by high-throughput sequencing. As for the original processing: To quantify the absolute abundance of every unique TCRbeta CDR3 region, sequences were collapsed and filtered. T cell fraction was estimated by normalizing TCRbeta template counts to usable DNA, which was measured by amplifying reference genes present in all nucleated cells. Repertoire TCRs were annotated as SARS-CoV-2-specific when V gene, CDR3 amino acid sequence and J gene were exactly matched to a known reactive TCR set. The reference SARS-CoV-2 TCR set was derived from MIRA and filtered for enrichment in COVID-19-positive ImmuneCODE repertoires, a step that removed public or cross-reactive TCRs. Based on the MIRA antigens, annotated TCRs were further analysed at the level of specific ORF or position within ORF. Depth was the summed frequency of annotated unique rearrangements, while breadth was defined as annotated unique rearrangements over total unique productive rearrangements. Group comparisons of TCR breadth used two-sided Wilcoxon rank-sum tests. Drawn from immuneACCESS, this table holds only the in-frame rearrangements with V and J called that TCRdb kept. Clones are partly lost; checked studies trace under half to an unresolved V gene and leave the rest unexplained. V and J calls and clone size follow that table, whereas D and trimming were derived from the DNA. The sample profile shows roughly 320,000 clones; around 85% of them were found once. The ten top clones hold 2.1% of the sample.

The paper as a whole reports these results and caveats: Compared with placebo recipients, Ad26.COV2.S recipients showed higher spike-specific TCR breadth (P = 0.0014). The study was not powered for comparison of responses between vaccine doses or regimens. After vaccination, spike-specific CD8+ and CD4+ T cell responses were reported to show substantial breadth. The authors noted that total T cell responses may have been underestimated by the TCR breadth and depth analyses. Vaccine and placebo recipients had similar non-spike TCR breadth, a finding consistent with the vaccine containing only spike.

The treatment or condition label on this specimen signifies: some 20 received Ad26.COV2.S at low or high dose, single or two shots; roughly five received placebo; per-sample allocation not given. For vaccine and placebo recipients, the sequenced repertoires came from samples collected on day 63 after the first injection. Cohort 1b enrolled around 23 adults aged 18-55 years at a single site in Boston, USA, between 29 July and 7 August 2020. Ad26.COV2.S consisted of a replication-incompetent adenovirus type 26 vector by which a prefusion-stabilized SARS-CoV-2 spike protein from the original Wuhan strain was expressed. The V end loses 2 bases and the J end loses 4 bases, and a stretch of 7 bases separates them. The CDR3 numbers 12 residues from cysteine through phenylalanine. Only CDR3 DNA remains: 36 bases, in frame from the first base. Looking up the germline V gene yields CDR1 SGHRS and CDR2 YFSETQ.

Sequenced here: peripheral blood, sampled in a trial of Ad26.COV2.S vaccine versus placebo. Recombination joined TRBV5-1 with TRBJ2-7; there is no confident call for the D gene. This TCR was recovered from a person aged 18-60 years who received the Ad26.COV2.S COVID-19 vaccine or a placebo. This receptor has the CDR3 CASSFKGYEQYF. The sequenced DNA is TGCGCCAGCAGCTTCAAGGGTTACGAGCAGTACTTC.